What follows are 13 T cell receptor beta chains derived from one specimen sequenced in a study of tumor-infiltrating lymphocytes in primary liver carcinoma. RNA and DNA were co-extracted from about 20-30 mg of unsorted bulk tissue. Starting from approximately 0.45 ug of total RNA, TCR beta cDNA was produced with a primer in the constant region. Researchers made the TCR beta libraries by running three nested multiplex PCR rounds with slightly modified ARM-PCR. Investigators reported that the first two PCR rounds, at 10 to 11 cycles each, used TRBV1-TRBV30 forward primers with a C-beta reverse primer. TCRdb reprocessed the multiplex PCR reads via MiXCR and lists one record per CDR3 protein. The repertoire holds some 180,000 distinct CDR3 sequences, with around four fifths as singletons. Sequenced material: tumor tissue from primary liver carcinoma. These receptors were taken from a man aged 35-49 years with primary liver carcinoma and hepatitis B virus infection.

On this clonotype: Compared with germline, one end of the junction differs, possibly owing to a read error. The chain uses TRBV10-3 and TRBJ1-1; D remains unclear. The CDR3 contains 16 residues. Germline assignment: CDR1 ENHRY and CDR2 SYGVKD. The CDR3 sequence: CAIRGRSPGLNTQAFF. The CDR3 region has the DNA TGTGCCATCAGGGGGAGGTCACCGGGGTTGAACACTCAAGCTTTCTTT.

This chain connects TRBV29-1 to TRBJ1-1; D is unresolved. Trimming cost V 6 bases and J 3 bases, with 11 bases left between them. Germline V gene sequence: CDR1 SQVTM, CDR2 ANQGSEA. The CDR3 is made up of 12 amino acids. CDR3 in amino acids: CSVTSGYTEAFF. CDR3 DNA sequence: TGCAGCGTCACCTCGGGGTACACTGAAGCTTTCTTT.

Note on this clonotype: Because the CDR3 is missing its conserved closing phenylalanine or tryptophan, this is likely a read error. No DNA is shown, since the ends of the CDR3 on it are uncertain; the CDR3 is the one TCRdb lists. This chain links TRBV29-1 with TRBJ2-7; TRBD1 reflects the table's D call only, with no check against the DNA. Germline CDR1 is SQVTM and CDR2 is ANQGSEA. Both ends counted, the CDR3 spans 16 residues. CDR3 region: CSAMTSGTGTPYEQHY.

The V and J genes are TRBV12-3 or TRBV12-4 and TRBJ2-1; TRBD2 is a possible D gene (6 bases). V lost 4 bases and J lost 12, with 22 bases in between. The CDR3 runs 15 residues. The CDR3 region has the DNA TGTGCCAGCAGTTCGAGACTAGAGGGAAGGGGTGTGCAGTTCTTC. It encodes CASSSRLEGRGVQFF.

This chain uses TRBV6-5 with TRBJ2-7, with TRBD1 matching over 7 bases. The CDR3 is 13 amino acids. The V segment lost 3 bases and the J segment 2 bases; nucleotides outside the gene matches: 1. CDR1 and CDR2 from the germline V gene are MNHEY and SVGAGI. CDR3 nucleotides: TGTGCCAGCAGTTATCAGGGGGCCTACGAGCAGTACTTC. Translating gives CASSYQGAYEQYF.

Comment on this clonotype: A much larger clonotype is one base distant, so this may be a read error. The chain recombines TRBV5-1 with TRBJ2-3; possible D gene TRBD1, 7 bases. V lost 2 bases and J 3 bases, leaving 16 bases between the germline ends. The germline gives CDR1 SGHRS, CDR2 YFSETQ. The CDR3 has 16 amino acids. CDR3 bases: TGCGCCAGCAGCTTCGCCAGGGCAGGGGGGACAGATACGCAGTATTTT. As protein: CASSFARAGGTDTQYF.

To note about this clonotype: Since no conserved phenylalanine or tryptophan closes the CDR3, a read error is the likely cause. No DNA is shown, since the ends of the CDR3 on it are uncertain; the CDR3 is the one TCRdb lists. The chain carries TRBV29-1 and TRBJ2-3; TRBD2 reflects the table's D call only, with no check against the DNA. Germline V CDR1 and CDR2: SQVTM, ANQGSEA. Termini included, the CDR3 measures 14 amino acids. CDR3 loop: CSAGASGRPDTHYL.

Regarding this clonotype: An end of the junction differs from the germline gene, which may be a read error. J is TRBJ2-6 and V is TRBV6-5; TRBD1 might be the D (5 bases). Per the germline V gene, CDR1 is MNHEY and CDR2 is SVGAGI. The CDR3 spans 13 residues. The CDR3 sequence is CATFNHGANVLTF. DNA for the CDR3: TGTGCCACCTTTAACCATGGGGCCAACGTCCTGACCTTC.

Worth noting for this clonotype: The junction shows a germline mismatch at one end, possibly a read error. The chain employs TRBV29-1 and TRBJ2-5, with 7 bases that match TRBD1. This CDR3 is built from 13 residues. Germline V CDR1 and CDR2: SQVTM, ANQGSEA. This CDR3 reads CSVDLGGAETQYF. Here the CDR3 DNA reads TGCAGCGTTGATCTAGGGGGCGCGGAGACCCAGTATTTC. Looking up the rest from reference TRBV29-1 and TRBJ2-5 gives the full variable domain: SAVISQKPSRDICQRGTSLTIQCQVDSQVTMMFWYRQQPGQSLTLIATANQGSEATYESGFVIDKFPISRPNLTFSTLTVSNMSPEDSSIYLCSVDLGGAETQYFGPGTRLLVL.

The chain carries TRBV19 and TRBJ1-2; TRBD1 is a possible D gene (6 bases). V was trimmed by 7 bases and J by 4 bases, leaving 13 bases between them. The CDR3 runs 13 residues. Looked up from germline, CDR1 is LNHDA and CDR2 is SQIVND (reference sequence). The CDR3 sequence is CASTRGQLYGYTF. CDR3 coding DNA: TGTGCCAGTACCCGAGGACAGCTCTATGGCTACACCTTC.

Notes on this clonotype: One end of the junction does not line up with germline, which may come from a read error. V and J are TRBV7-8 and TRBJ2-3, with a possible D match to TRBD2 (5 bases). The CDR3 loop spans 20 amino acids. Germline values: CDR1 SGHVS, CDR2 FQNEAQ. CDR3 protein: CASSLWVGSGVALKINTQYF. CDR3 coding DNA: TGTGCCAGCAGCTTATGGGTTGGATCCGGGGTGGCCCTAAAGATAAATACGCAATATTTT.

This chain joins TRBV28 and TRBJ2-3; a possible D gene is TRBD2 (6 bases). The length of the CDR3 is 17 residues. Germline loops: CDR1 MDHEN, CDR2 SYDVKM. V lost 4 bases to trimming and J lost 0 bases, with 17 bases between them. CDR3 sequence: CASSSFTSSPSTDTQYF. The CDR3 nucleotides are TGTGCCAGCAGTTCGTTTACTAGCAGCCCTAGCACAGATACGCAGTATTTT.

Details on this clonotype: The CDR3 end shows no conserved phenylalanine or tryptophan, and so a read error is likely. This chain uses TRBV5-1 with TRBJ2-5, with D possibly being TRBD2 (5 bases). This CDR3 comprises 16 residues. In germline, CDR1 is SGHRS, CDR2 YFSETQ. V shed 8 bases and J shed 1 base, with 21 bases lying between them. CDR3 region: CARSIDKSGSQETQYY. CDR3 bases: TGCGCCAGAAGCATCGACAAGAGCGGAAGCCAAGAGACCCAGTACTAC.